One and the same sample provided the 10 T cell receptor beta chains below, sequenced in a study of blood T cell repertoires in COVID-19. TCRdb keeps only in-frame clones here, not all; method: immunoSEQ multiplex PCR. The sample shows approximately 170,000 clones, around 83% of them seen only once. The sequencing input was PBMCs or T cells enriched from blood (not recorded which). These TCRs come from a woman aged 45-65 years in a cohort exposed to, infected with or recovered from COVID-19 (not recorded which).

This clone was counted many times. The chain couples TRBV28 to TRBJ2-1, with D possibly being TRBD1 (6 bases). Trimming shortened V by 6 bases and J by 9 bases, and 15 bases separated the two germline ends. Germline-derived CDR1 and CDR2 are MDHEN and SYDVKM. This CDR3 has 13 residues. The CDR3 protein is CASSLEPRGEQFF. The DNA of the CDR3 is TGTGCCAGCAGCCTGGAGCCCAGGGGTGAGCAGTTCTTC.

The table lists this clone with a count of one. This chain links TRBV27 with TRBJ2-5, with 15 bases lining up with TRBD2. With 4 bases clipped from V and 2 bases from J, the junction kept 8 bases outside the gene matches. CDR1 MNHEY and CDR2 SMNVEV come from the germline V gene (reference sequence). This CDR3 contains 18 residues. The CDR3 loop reads CASSSGLAGGRQQETQYF. The DNA for the CDR3 is TGTGCCAGCAGTTCAGGACTAGCGGGAGGGCGGCAGCAAGAGACCCAGTACTTC.

J is TRBJ1-1 and V is TRBV9; D is undetermined. CDR3 size: 13 residues. V lost 2 bases, J lost 3 bases, and 8 bases lay in between. The germline V gene has CDR1 SGDLS and CDR2 YYNGEE. The CDR3 nucleotides are TGTGCCAGCAGCGTCTTCGAGGACACTGAAGCTTTCTTT. It translates to CASSVFEDTEAFF.

The chain couples TRBV19 to TRBJ1-2; perhaps TRBD1 as D (5 bases). The V gene's germline CDR1 is LNHDA and CDR2 SQIVND (reference sequence). The V and J ends lost 3 bases and 6 bases respectively, with 14 bases between them. This CDR3 is 14 amino acids long. This chain's CDR3 is CASSILWGVDGYTF. The DNA for the CDR3 is TGTGCCAGTAGTATCCTTTGGGGGGTAGATGGCTACACCTTC.

The chain joins TRBV5-1 to TRBJ2-3; TRBD2 might be the D (5 bases). Between the trimmed V and J ends, which lost 4 bases and 3 bases, there was a span of 9 bases. The CDR3 has 13 amino acids. Germline V gene lookup returns CDR1 SGHRS and CDR2 YFSETQ. As DNA, the CDR3 is TGCGCCAGCAGCGACGGCGGGACAGATACGCAGTATTTT. It codes for CASSDGGTDTQYF. Combining the CDR3 with reference TRBV5-1 and TRBJ2-3 gives the whole variable domain KAGVTQTPRYLIKTRGQQVTLSCSPISGHRSVSWYQQTPGQGLQFLFEYFSETQRNKGNFPGRFSGRQFSNSRSEMNVSTLELGDSALYLCASSDGGTDTQYFGPGTRLTVL.

The sample holds one count of this clone. J is TRBJ1-2 and V is TRBV9; 7 bases align to TRBD1. This CDR3 comprises 17 residues. Germline CDR1 and CDR2: SGDLS and YYNGEE. The J segment lost 8 bases and the V segment lost 0 bases, leaving 16 bases of the junction unmatched. CDR3: CASSVDGIYRGLQGYTF. The CDR3 DNA follows: TGTGCCAGCAGCGTAGATGGTATTTACAGGGGCCTTCAGGGCTACACCTTC.

The chain employs TRBV3-1 (or the pseudogene TRBV3-2) and TRBJ2-7; tentative D call: TRBD2 (6 bases). The germline V gene has CDR1 LGHDT and CDR2 YNNKEL (reference sequence). The CDR3 runs 15 residues. V dropped 0 bases and J dropped 6 bases, with 15 bases sitting between them. This chain's CDR3 is CASSQDMRGRGEQYF. The DNA of the CDR3 is TGTGCCAGCAGCCAAGATATGCGGGGAAGGGGCGAGCAGTACTTC.

The rearrangement uses TRBV4-2 and TRBJ2-1, with a possible D match to TRBD2 (6 bases). V shed 3 bases and J shed 10 bases, with 28 bases lying between them. The CDR3 is made up of 18 amino acids. Germline V gene sequence: CDR1 LGHNA, CDR2 YNFKEQ. CDR3 region: CASSQDPLGGSGTREQFF. The CDR3 region has the DNA TGTGCCAGCAGCCAGGACCCTCTTGGCGGTAGCGGCACCAGAGAGCAGTTCTTC.

V is TRBV4-3 and J is TRBJ2-1; 7 bases agree with TRBD2. V lost 4 bases, J lost 4 bases, and 10 bases stayed unmatched. This CDR3 contains 16 residues. Germline V gives CDR1 LGHNA, CDR2 YSLEER. The CDR3: CASSRLSGLKYNEQFF. The CDR3 DNA sequence: TGCGCCAGCAGCCGCCTATCGGGACTAAAATACAATGAGCAGTTCTTC.

The chain employs TRBV7-8 and TRBJ2-5; tentatively, D is TRBD1 (5 bases). V lost 5 bases and J 5 bases, leaving 12 bases between the germline ends. Germline V gene lookup returns CDR1 SGHVS and CDR2 FQNEAQ. The length of the CDR3 is 13 residues. DNA of the CDR3: TGTGCCAGCAGCGGACCACCAGGGGAGACCCAGTACTTC. Its translation is CASSGPPGETQYF. The whole variable domain, filled in from reference TRBV7-8 and TRBJ2-5, reads GAGVSQSPRYKVAKRGQDVALRCDPISGHVSLFWYQQALGQGPEFLTYFQNEAQLDKSGLPSDRFFAERPEGSVSTLKIQRTQQEDSAVYLCASSGPPGETQYFGPGTRLLVL.